This T cell receptor beta chain was obtained from a study of blood T cell repertoires in COVID-19. For the study at large: The study drew acute and convalescent COVID-19 samples from the United States, Italy and Spain.

Original data processing: Estimated nucleated cell counts came from reference gene primer amplification. Here immunoSEQ multiplex PCR was the method, and the copy in TCRdb shows in-frame clones only, minus some. Clone size and V and J calls were adopted from that table, with D and trimming inferred from the DNA. The data hold hundreds of thousands of clones, with 65% to 90% observed a single time. CDR1 and CDR2 (germline): LNHDA, SQIVND (reference sequence). This CDR3 has 15 residues. The ends lost 4 bases at V and 4 bases at J; junction bases unmatched: 6. The receptor was isolated from a human donor in a cohort sampled during active COVID-19. The sample was peripheral blood. V gene TRBV19 combines with J gene TRBJ1-2, with 10 nucleotides matching TRBD1. CDR3 residues: CASSTPGTGAYGYTF. DNA for the CDR3: TGTGCCAGTAGTACCCCCGGGACAGGGGCCTATGGCTACACCTTC.